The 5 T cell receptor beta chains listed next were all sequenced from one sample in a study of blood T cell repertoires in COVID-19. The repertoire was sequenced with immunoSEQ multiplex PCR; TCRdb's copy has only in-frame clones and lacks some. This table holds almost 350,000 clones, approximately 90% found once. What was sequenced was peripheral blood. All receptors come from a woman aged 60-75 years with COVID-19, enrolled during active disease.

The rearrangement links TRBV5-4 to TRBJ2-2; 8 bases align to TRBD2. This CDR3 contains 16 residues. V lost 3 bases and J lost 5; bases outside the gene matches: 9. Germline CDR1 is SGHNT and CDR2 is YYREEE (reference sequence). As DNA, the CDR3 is TGTGCCAGCAGCTCCTATCGCGGGGGGCAAACCGGGGAGCTGTTTTTT. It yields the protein CASSSYRGGQTGELFF.

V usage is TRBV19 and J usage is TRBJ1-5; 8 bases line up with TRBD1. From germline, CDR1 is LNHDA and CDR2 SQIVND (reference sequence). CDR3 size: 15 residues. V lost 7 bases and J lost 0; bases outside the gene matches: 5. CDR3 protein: CASIEDRVSNQPQHF. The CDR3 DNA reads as TGTGCCAGTATCGAGGACAGGGTTAGCAATCAGCCCCAGCATTTT.

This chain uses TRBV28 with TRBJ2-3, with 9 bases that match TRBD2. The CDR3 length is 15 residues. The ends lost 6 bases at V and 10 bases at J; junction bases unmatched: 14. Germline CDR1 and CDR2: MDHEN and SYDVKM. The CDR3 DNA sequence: TGTGCCAGCAGCCCCGGGGGTAGCGGGGGTATAGCGCAGTATTTT. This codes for CASSPGGSGGIAQYF. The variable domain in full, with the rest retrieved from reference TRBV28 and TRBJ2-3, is DVKVTQSSRYLVKRTGEKVFLECVQDMDHENMFWYRQDPGLGLRLIYFSYDVKMKEKGDIPEGYSVSREKKERFSLILESASTNQTSMYLCASSPGGSGGIAQYFGPGTRLTVL.

The CDR3 nucleotides are TGTGCCAGCACCACTAGCGGAGGCACAGATACGCAGTATTTT. Translating gives CASTTSGGTDTQYF. The chain links TRBV9 to TRBJ2-3, with 8 bases matching TRBD2. From germline, CDR1 is SGDLS and CDR2 YYNGEE. The trim removed 6 bases at V and 1 base at J, leaving 4 bases unmatched. The CDR3 extends over 14 amino acids. Full variable domain (rest looked up from reference TRBV9 and TRBJ2-3): DSGVTQTPKHLITATGQRVTLRCSPRSGDLSVYWYQQSLDQGLQFLIQYYNGEERAKGNILERFSAQQFPDLHSELNLSSLELGDSALYFCASTTSGGTDTQYFGPGTRLTVL.

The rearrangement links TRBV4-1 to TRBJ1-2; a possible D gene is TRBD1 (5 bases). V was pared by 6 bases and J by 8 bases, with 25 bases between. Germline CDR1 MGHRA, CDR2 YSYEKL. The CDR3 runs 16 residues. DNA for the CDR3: TGCGCCAGCAGTCGCGGGGGAGGTCCAGCCGTCGCCGGCTACACCTTC. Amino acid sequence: CASSRGGGPAVAGYTF.